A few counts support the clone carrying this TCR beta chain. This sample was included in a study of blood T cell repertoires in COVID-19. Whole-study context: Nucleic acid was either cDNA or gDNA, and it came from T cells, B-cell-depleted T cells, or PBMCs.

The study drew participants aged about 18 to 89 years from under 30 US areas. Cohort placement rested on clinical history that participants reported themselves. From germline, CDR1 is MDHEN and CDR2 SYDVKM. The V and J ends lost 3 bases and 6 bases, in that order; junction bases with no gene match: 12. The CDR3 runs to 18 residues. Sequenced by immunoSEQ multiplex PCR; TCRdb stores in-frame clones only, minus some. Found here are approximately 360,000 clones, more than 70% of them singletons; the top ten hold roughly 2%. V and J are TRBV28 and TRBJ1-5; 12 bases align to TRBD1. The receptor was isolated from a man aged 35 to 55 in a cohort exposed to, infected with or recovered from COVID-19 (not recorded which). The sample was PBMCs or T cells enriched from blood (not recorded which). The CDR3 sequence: CASSFRRDRGLRGQPQHF. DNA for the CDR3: TGTGCCAGCAGTTTCCGGAGGGACAGGGGGCTGAGGGGTCAGCCCCAGCATTTT. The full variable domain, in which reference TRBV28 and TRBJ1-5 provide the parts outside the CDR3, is DVKVTQSSRYLVKRTGEKVFLECVQDMDHENMFWYRQDPGLGLRLIYFSYDVKMKEKGDIPEGYSVSREKKERFSLILESASTNQTSMYLCASSFRRDRGLRGQPQHFGDGTRLSIL.